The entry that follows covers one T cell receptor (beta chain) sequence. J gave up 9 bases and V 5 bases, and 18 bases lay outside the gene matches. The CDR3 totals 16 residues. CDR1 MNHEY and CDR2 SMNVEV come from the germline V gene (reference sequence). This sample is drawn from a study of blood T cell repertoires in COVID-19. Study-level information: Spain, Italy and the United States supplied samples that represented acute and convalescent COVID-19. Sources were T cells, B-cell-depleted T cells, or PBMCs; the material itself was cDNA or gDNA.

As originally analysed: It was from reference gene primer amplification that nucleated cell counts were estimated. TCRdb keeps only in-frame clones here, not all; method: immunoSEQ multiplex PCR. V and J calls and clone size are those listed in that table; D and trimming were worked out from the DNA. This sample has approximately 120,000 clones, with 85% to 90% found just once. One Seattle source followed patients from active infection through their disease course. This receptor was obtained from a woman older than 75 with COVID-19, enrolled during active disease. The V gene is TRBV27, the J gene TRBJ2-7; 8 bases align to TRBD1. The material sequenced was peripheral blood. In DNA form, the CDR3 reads TGTGCCAGCAGTGCAAGGGCTATAGGACAGGGTGAAGGGCAGTACTTC. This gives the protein CASSARAIGQGEGQYF.